One and the same sample provided the 23 T cell receptor beta chains below, sequenced in a study of CD8 T cells in ankylosing spondylitis (dated by TCRdb to 2016 to 2017). Study-wide findings and limitations: Blood from ankylosing spondylitis patients appeared to be characterized by a TCR beta motif made up of several highly homologous amino acid variants.

These receptors have no known antigen. The library was made by 5' RACE. The sequencing machine was an Illumina HiSeq 2500. Starting from the raw public reads, TCRdb applied fastp trimming at Q25, assembled clones with MiXCR and retained in-frame beta chains. Rows merge per CDR3 protein into single entries with the most common DNA and genes. For this sample there are over 600,000 distinct CDR3 sequences; about 20% appear just once. Of the sample, around 20% is held by the ten largest clones. Source material: blood, either unsorted or a sorted T cell fraction (not recorded which). The receptors originated from a male donor with ankylosing spondylitis.

The J gene is TRBJ1-1, the V gene TRBV10-3; 10 nucleotides match TRBD1. Germline lookup yields CDR1 ENHRY and CDR2 SYGVKD. V was clipped by 6 bases and J by 2 bases; unmatched bases: 3. The CDR3 loop spans 14 amino acids. The CDR3 sequence: CAIRGDRGNTEAFF. The CDR3 region has the DNA TGTGCCATCAGGGGGGACAGGGGTAACACTGAAGCTTTCTTT.

The CDR3 region is CASSHGQGMLSGYTGELFF. Here the CDR3 DNA reads TGTGCCAGTTCTCATGGGCAGGGCATGCTCTCGGGATACACCGGGGAGCTGTTTTTT. The chain combines TRBV27 with TRBJ2-2; D may match TRBD1 or TRBD2 (5 bases each). Germline V gene data show CDR1 as MNHEY and CDR2 as SMNVEV (reference sequence). Trimming took off 9 bases at V and 3 bases at J, with 29 bases between the two ends. This CDR3 is built from 19 residues.

This clonotype was detected only a few times. This chain connects TRBV15 to TRBJ1-2; 7 positions match TRBD1. CDR1 and CDR2 (germline): LNHNV, YYDKDF (reference sequence). V lost 5 bases, J lost 7 bases, and 10 bases stayed unmatched. The CDR3 is 14 residues long. CDR3 in amino acids: CATSSTGFVGGYTF. The CDR3 nucleotides read TGTGCCACCAGCTCGACAGGGTTCGTAGGTGGCTACACCTTC.

In this sample, this clonotype turned up a few times. The gene calls are TRBV9 and TRBJ2-1, with D possibly being TRBD2 (5 bases). V shed 6 bases and J shed 7 bases, with 20 bases lying between them. The CDR3 consists of 15 residues. Germline assignment: CDR1 SGDLS and CDR2 YYNGEE. As DNA, the CDR3 is TGTGCCAGCAATGCCCAGGCGTCGGGATCGAATGAGCAGTTCTTC. Protein sequence: CASNAQASGSNEQFF.

This clonotype was counted at least ten times. The rearrangement uses TRBV12-3 or TRBV12-4 and TRBJ2-1, with D uncertain. The CDR3 is made up of 13 amino acids. V lost 8 bases and J 3 bases, leaving 11 bases between the germline ends. The CDR3 DNA is TGTGCCAGCGGACGGGCAGGCTACAATGAGCAGTTCTTC. Translating it yields CASGRAGYNEQFF.

This clonotype showed up just a few times. Here the CDR3 reads CSADRARGEKLFF. Written as DNA, the CDR3 is TGCAGTGCTGACCGGGCTAGGGGTGAAAAACTGTTTTTT. The V and J genes are TRBV20-1 and TRBJ1-4; maybe TRBD1 (5 bases). Per germline, CDR1 DFQATT and CDR2 SNEGSKA (reference sequence). The CDR3 is 13 amino acids. Trimming removed 5 bases from V and 7 bases from J, with 14 bases in between.

This chain uses TRBV20-1 with TRBJ2-1; D not resolved. The CDR3 has 15 amino acids. V lost 4 bases, J lost 7 bases, and 20 bases lay in between. The germline V gene has CDR1 DFQATT and CDR2 SNEGSKA (reference sequence). In nucleotides, the CDR3 is TGCAGTGCTAACCCCACCGGGTATTCGAGTAATGAGCAGTTCTTC. This encodes CSANPTGYSSNEQFF.

This clonotype was detected only a few times. This sequence joins TRBV11-2 and TRBJ2-5; D may match TRBD1 or TRBD2 (5 bases each). The CDR3 sequence is 14 residues long. The germline V gene encodes CDR1 SGHAT and CDR2 FQNNGV. The V and J ends lost 4 bases and 0 bases respectively, with 9 bases between them. In nucleotides, the CDR3 is TGTGCCAGCAGCTCGGGGACGCACCAAGAGACCCAGTACTTC. Amino acids: CASSSGTHQETQYF.

The chain recombines TRBV20-1 with TRBJ2-5; no reliable D call. The CDR3 is made up of 14 amino acids. V was clipped by 6 bases and J by 2 bases, with 16 bases between them. CDR1 and CDR2 (germline): DFQATT, SNEGSKA (reference sequence). The CDR3 coding sequence is TGCAGTGCGCTTTCCCAGGTTGTTCAAGAGACCCAGTACTTC. This codes for CSALSQVVQETQYF.

The count of this clonotype is one. A much more abundant neighbour one base away suggests this may be a read error. The conserved final phenylalanine or tryptophan is absent from the CDR3, which likely points to a read error. This chain joins TRBV12-3 or TRBV12-4 and TRBJ2-1; 7 bases are a match to TRBD2. CDR3 length: 15 amino acids. V dropped 3 bases and J dropped 2; count of bases not matched to a gene: 4. CDR3 in amino acids: CASSFTAGAYNEQFL. The DNA of the CDR3 is TGTGCCAGCAGTTTTACGGCGGGGGCCTACAATGAGCAGTTCTTG.

This clonotype was detected only once. Possible read error: a much larger clone is one base away. The chain employs TRBV12-3 or TRBV12-4 and TRBJ1-5; no clear D gene. The CDR3 spans 15 residues. Trimming shortened V by 4 bases and J by 6 bases, and 16 bases separated the two germline ends. CDR3 sequence reads: CASSSARAFSQPQHF. CDR3 nucleotides: TGTGCCAGCAGTTCCGCCCGGGCCTTCAGTCAGCCCCAGCATTTT.

This clonotype showed up many times. The chain has TRBV15 and TRBJ1-1, with 10 bases that match TRBD1. This CDR3 spans 16 amino acids. V dropped 1 base and J dropped 4; count of bases not matched to a gene: 6. From germline, CDR1 is LNHNV and CDR2 YYDKDF (reference sequence). This CDR3 is CATSRGVTGGPTEAFF. The DNA of the CDR3 is TGTGCCACCAGCAGAGGGGTGACAGGGGGCCCCACTGAAGCTTTCTTT.

This clonotype was seen ten or more times. The gene calls are TRBV29-1 and TRBJ1-2; possible D gene TRBD1, 5 bases. Trimming removed 4 bases from V and 4 bases from J, with 7 bases in between. The germline CDR1 and CDR2 sequences are SQVTM and ANQGSEA. The CDR3 has 11 amino acids. The CDR3 loop is CSVGGGYGYTF. In DNA, the CDR3 is TGCAGCGTTGGTGGGGGCTATGGCTACACCTTC.

This clonotype occurred many times. V is TRBV4-3 and J is TRBJ1-2; D unresolved. This CDR3 region has 14 residues. The germline V and J ends were trimmed by 0 bases and 8 bases, with 13 bases remaining between them. Germline CDR1 and CDR2: LGHNA and YSLEER. This CDR3 reads CASSQDGPLLGYTF. The CDR3 coding sequence is TGCGCCAGCAGCCAAGATGGTCCCCTTCTGGGCTACACCTTC.

CDR3 in amino acids: CSVAFGGGREQYF. The CDR3 bases are TGCAGCGTTGCGTTCGGTGGGGGTCGCGAGCAGTACTTC. The genes are TRBV29-1 and TRBJ2-7; D is possibly TRBD1 or TRBD2 (5 bases each). CDR3 length: 13 residues. Trimming cost V 4 bases and J 6 bases, with 16 bases left between them. Germline values: CDR1 SQVTM, CDR2 ANQGSEA.

This clonotype was counted only a few times. The rearrangement uses TRBV12-3 or TRBV12-4 and TRBJ1-2; 8 bases match TRBD1. The CDR3 is made up of 15 amino acids. The ends lost 3 bases at V and 7 bases at J; junction bases unmatched: 10. The DNA of the CDR3 is TGTGCCAGCAGTTTTCTGGGGACAGGTAATCCTGGCTACACCTTC. It yields the protein CASSFLGTGNPGYTF.

This clonotype was detected ten times or more. The CDR3 spells CASKRTLYGYTF. For the CDR3, the DNA is TGTGCCAGCAAGAGGACCCTCTATGGCTACACCTTC. The genes are TRBV7-3 and TRBJ1-2; D unresolved. Germline V gene sequence: CDR1 SGHTA, CDR2 FQGTGA. This CDR3 comprises 12 residues. Trimming took 7 bases from V and 4 from J, leaving 10 bases between them.

This clonotype was found a few times. V usage is TRBV12-3 or TRBV12-4 and J usage is TRBJ1-1; the D is unclear. With 7 bases removed from V and 7 bases from J, the gap between germline ends came to 13 bases. This CDR3 region has 12 residues. CDR3 amino acids: CASTGDGIEAFF. The CDR3 DNA sequence: TGTGCCAGCACCGGTGACGGGATTGAAGCTTTCTTT.

As concerns this clonotype: The junction shows a germline mismatch at one end, possibly a read error. V is TRBV29-1 and J is TRBJ2-7; 9 nucleotides match TRBD1. This CDR3 is 13 amino acids long. Per germline, CDR1 SQVTM and CDR2 ANQGSEA. Here the CDR3 reads CSVRRDRAYEQYF. CDR3 DNA sequence: TGTAGCGTTCGACGGGACAGGGCCTACGAGCAGTACTTC.

This clonotype was recorded a few times. The chain couples TRBV20-1 to TRBJ2-7; D is uncertain. The CDR3 runs to 13 residues. The V gene lost 3 bases and the J gene lost 2 bases, with 11 bases spanning the gap. Germline loops: CDR1 DFQATT, CDR2 SNEGSKA (reference sequence). The CDR3 spells CSASPEKAYEQYF. The CDR3 DNA reads as TGCAGTGCTAGTCCCGAGAAGGCCTACGAGCAGTACTTC.

This clonotype was seen a few times. J is TRBJ1-1 and V is TRBV3-1; perhaps TRBD1 as D (6 bases). This CDR3 comprises 14 residues. The germline V gene has CDR1 LGHDT and CDR2 YNNKEL (reference sequence). Trimming pared 1 base from V and 5 bases from J, leaving 11 bases between. The CDR3 is CASSQVTGQTEAFF. The CDR3 nucleotides are TGTGCCAGCAGCCAAGTTACGGGACAAACTGAAGCTTTCTTT.

This clonotype occurred a few times. The chain combines TRBV27 with TRBJ2-7; 7 nucleotides line up with TRBD2. The V gene's germline CDR1 is MNHEY and CDR2 SMNVEV (reference sequence). CDR3 size: 16 residues. The V and J ends lost 3 bases and 3 bases, in that order; junction bases with no gene match: 11. The CDR3 spells CASSLGVGGTHYEQYF. CDR3 nucleotides: TGTGCCAGCAGTTTGGGGGTCGGGGGGACCCACTACGAGCAGTACTTC.

This chain connects TRBV3-1 to TRBJ2-5; 9 bases match TRBD2. Germline V gene sequence: CDR1 LGHDT, CDR2 YNNKEL (reference sequence). V lost 0 bases to trimming and J lost 7 bases; unmatched junction nucleotides: 3. The CDR3 spans 14 residues. The chain's CDR3 is CASSQERGGGTQYF. DNA for the CDR3: TGTGCCAGCAGCCAAGAGCGCGGGGGGGGGACCCAGTACTTC.